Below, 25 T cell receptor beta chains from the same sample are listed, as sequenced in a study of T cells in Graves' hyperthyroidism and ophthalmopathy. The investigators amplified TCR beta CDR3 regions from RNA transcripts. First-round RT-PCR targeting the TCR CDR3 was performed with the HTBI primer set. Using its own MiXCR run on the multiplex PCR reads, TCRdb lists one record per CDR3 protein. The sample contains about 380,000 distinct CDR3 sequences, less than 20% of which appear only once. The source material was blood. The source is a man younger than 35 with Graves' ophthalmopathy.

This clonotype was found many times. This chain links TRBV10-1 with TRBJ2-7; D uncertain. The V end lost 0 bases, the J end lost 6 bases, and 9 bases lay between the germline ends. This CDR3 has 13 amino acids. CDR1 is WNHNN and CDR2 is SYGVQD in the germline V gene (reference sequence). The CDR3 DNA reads TGCGCCAGCAGTGAGTCTGAAGGTCGCGAGCAGTACTTC. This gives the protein CASSESEGREQYF.

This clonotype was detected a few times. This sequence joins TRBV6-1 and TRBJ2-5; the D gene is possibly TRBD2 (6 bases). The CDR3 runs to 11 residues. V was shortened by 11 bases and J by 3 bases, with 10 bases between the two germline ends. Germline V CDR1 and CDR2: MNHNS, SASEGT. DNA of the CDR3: TGTGCCGGCTCTAGCGAAGAGACCCAGTACTTC. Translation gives CAGSSEETQYF.

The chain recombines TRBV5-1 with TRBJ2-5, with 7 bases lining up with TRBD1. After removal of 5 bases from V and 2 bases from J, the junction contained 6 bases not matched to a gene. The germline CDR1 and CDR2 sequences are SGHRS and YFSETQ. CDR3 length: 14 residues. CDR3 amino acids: CASRETGQQETQYF. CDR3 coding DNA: TGCGCCAGCAGGGAGACAGGGCAGCAAGAGACCCAGTACTTC.

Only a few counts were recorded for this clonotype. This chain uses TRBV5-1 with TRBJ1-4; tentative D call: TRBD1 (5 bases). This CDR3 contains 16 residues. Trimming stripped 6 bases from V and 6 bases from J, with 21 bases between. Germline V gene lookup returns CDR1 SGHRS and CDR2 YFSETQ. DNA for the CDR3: TGCGCCAGCACTTTGGGGGACTCCACCGGGCATGAAAAACTGTTTTTT. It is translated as CASTLGDSTGHEKLFF.

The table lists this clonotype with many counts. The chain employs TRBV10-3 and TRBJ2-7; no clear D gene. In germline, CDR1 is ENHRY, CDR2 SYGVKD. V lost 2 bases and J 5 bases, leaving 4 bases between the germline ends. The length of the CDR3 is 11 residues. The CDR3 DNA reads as TGTGCCATCAGTGAGCTAGACGAGCAGTACTTC. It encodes CAISELDEQYF.

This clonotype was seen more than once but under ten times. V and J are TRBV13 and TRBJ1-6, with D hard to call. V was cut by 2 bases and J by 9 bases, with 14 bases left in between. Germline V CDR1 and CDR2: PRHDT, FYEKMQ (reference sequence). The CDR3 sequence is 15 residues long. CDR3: CASSLSPSGGSPLHF. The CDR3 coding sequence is TGTGCCAGCAGCTTATCCCCCAGTGGTGGTTCACCCCTCCACTTT.

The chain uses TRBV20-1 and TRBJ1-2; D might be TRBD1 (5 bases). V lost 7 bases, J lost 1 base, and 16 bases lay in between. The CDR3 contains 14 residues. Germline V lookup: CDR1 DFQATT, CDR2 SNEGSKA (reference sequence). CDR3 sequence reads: CSVRRDLDNYGYTF. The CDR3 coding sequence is TGCAGTGTTCGACGGGACCTTGATAACTATGGCTACACCTTC.

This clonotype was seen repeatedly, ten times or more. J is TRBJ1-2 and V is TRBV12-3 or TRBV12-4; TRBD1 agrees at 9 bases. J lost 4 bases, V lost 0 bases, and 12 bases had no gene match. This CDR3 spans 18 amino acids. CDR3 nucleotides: TGTGCCAGCAGTTTAGCGGCTCCCGGGACAGGGAGGGGCTATGGCTACACCTTC. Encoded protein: CASSLAAPGTGRGYGYTF.

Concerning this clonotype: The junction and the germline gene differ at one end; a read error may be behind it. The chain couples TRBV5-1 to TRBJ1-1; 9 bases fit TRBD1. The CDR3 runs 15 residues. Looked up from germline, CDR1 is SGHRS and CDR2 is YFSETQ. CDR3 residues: CASTGQGRMNTEAFF. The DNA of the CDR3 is TGTGCCAGCACAGGACAGGGGCGGATGAACACTGAAGCTTTCTTT.

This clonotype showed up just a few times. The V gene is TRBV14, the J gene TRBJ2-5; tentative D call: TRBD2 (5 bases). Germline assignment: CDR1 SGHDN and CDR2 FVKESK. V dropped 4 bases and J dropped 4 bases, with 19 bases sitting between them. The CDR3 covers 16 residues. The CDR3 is CASSPGAAAFRETQYF. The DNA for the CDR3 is TGTGCCAGCAGCCCTGGAGCGGCAGCATTTCGAGAGACCCAGTACTTC.

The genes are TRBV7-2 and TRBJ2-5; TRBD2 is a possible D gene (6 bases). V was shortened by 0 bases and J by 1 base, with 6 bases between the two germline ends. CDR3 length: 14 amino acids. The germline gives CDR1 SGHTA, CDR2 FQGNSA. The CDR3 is CASSLASGQETQYF. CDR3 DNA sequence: TGTGCCAGCAGCTTAGCTAGCGGCCAAGAGACCCAGTACTTC.

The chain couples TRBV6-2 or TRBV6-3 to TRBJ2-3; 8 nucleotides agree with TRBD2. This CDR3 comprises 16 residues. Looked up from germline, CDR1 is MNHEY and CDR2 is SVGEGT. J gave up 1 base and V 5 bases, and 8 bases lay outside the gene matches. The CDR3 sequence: CASSVPSGGGTDTQYF. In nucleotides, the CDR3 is TGTGCCAGCAGTGTTCCAAGCGGGGGTGGCACAGATACGCAGTATTTT.

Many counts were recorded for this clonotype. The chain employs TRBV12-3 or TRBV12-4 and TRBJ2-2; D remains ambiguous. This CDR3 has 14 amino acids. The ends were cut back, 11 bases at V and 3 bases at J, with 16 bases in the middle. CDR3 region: CAGYGLGDTGELFF. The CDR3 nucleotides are TGTGCCGGCTACGGGCTAGGCGACACCGGGGAGCTGTTTTTT.

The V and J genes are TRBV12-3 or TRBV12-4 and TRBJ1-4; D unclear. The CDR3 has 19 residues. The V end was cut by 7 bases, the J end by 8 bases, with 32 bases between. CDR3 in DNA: TGTGCCAGCAACCTCCGAGCTCAGACACTAACCCCTTCGGGCGAAAAACTGTTTTTT. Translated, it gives CASNLRAQTLTPSGEKLFF.

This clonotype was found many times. CDR3 nucleotide sequence: TGTGCCAGCAATCCCTCGGGCAGGGGAATGAACACTGAAGCTTTCTTT. This codes for CASNPSGRGMNTEAFF. The chain is built from TRBV28 and TRBJ1-1; maybe TRBD1 (6 bases). The CDR3 is 16 residues long. V was clipped by 7 bases and J by 0 bases, with 18 bases between them. Germline-derived CDR1 and CDR2 are MDHEN and SYDVKM.

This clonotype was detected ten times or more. The CDR3 here is CASSISSGGFTEAFF. The CDR3 bases are TGCGCCAGCAGCATATCCTCAGGGGGCTTCACTGAAGCTTTCTTT. The rearrangement uses TRBV5-1 and TRBJ1-1; 8 nucleotides match TRBD1. This CDR3 has 15 amino acids. V shed 4 bases and J 4 bases; nucleotides not matched to a gene: 9. Germline CDR1 and CDR2: SGHRS and YFSETQ.

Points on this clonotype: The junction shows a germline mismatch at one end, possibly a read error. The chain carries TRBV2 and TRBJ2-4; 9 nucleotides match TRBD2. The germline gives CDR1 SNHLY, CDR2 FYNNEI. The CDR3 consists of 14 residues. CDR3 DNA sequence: TGTGTCAGCAGTGAACGGCTAGCGGGGCGGCGTTGGTACTTC. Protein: CVSSERLAGRRWYF.

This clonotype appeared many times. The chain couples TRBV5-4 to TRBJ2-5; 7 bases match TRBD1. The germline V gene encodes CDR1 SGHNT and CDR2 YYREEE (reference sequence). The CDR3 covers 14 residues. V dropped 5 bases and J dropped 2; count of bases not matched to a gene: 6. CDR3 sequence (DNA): TGTGCCAGCAGACCCGACAGGGATCAAGAGACCCAGTACTTC. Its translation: CASRPDRDQETQYF.

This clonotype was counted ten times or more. CDR3 sequence: CASSAAEAHYEQYF. As DNA, the CDR3 is TGTGCCAGCAGCGCGGCAGAGGCCCACTACGAGCAGTACTTC. The genes are TRBV9 and TRBJ2-7; the D is unclear. This CDR3 has 14 residues. Trimming cost V 3 bases and J 3 bases, with 13 bases left between them. The germline CDR1 and CDR2 sequences are SGDLS and YYNGEE.

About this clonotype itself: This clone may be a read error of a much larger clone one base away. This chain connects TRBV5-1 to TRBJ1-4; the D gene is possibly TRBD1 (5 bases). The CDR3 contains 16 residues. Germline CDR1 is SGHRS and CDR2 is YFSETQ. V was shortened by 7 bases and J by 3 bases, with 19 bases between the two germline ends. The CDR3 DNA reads TGCGCCAGCTCAGCCGGGGCCCTTGCACCTAATGAAAAACTGTTTTTT. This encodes CASSAGALAPNEKLFF.

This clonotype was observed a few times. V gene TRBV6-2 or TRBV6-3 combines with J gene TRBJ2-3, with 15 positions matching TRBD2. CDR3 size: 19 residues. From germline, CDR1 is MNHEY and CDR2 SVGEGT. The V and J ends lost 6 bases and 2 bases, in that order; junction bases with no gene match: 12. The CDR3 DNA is TGTGCCAGCAGGCCTCCGGGACTAGCGGGGGGCCACCCCACAGATACGCAGTATTTT. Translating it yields CASRPPGLAGGHPTDTQYF.

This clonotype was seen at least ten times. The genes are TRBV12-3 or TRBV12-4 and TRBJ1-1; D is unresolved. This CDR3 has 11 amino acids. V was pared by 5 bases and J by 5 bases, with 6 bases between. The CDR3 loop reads CASSGLTEAFF. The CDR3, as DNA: TGTGCCAGCAGTGGGTTGACTGAAGCTTTCTTT.

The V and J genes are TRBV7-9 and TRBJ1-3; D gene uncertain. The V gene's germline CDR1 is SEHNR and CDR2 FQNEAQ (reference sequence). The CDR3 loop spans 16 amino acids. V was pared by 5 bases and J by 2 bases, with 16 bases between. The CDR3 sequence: CASSARTAQAGNTIYF. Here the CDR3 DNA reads TGTGCCAGCAGCGCCAGGACTGCCCAAGCTGGAAACACCATATATTTT.

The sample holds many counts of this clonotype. The CDR3, as DNA: TGTGCCAGCAGCCAGCACGGGACTAGCGTATCGAGGTACAATGAGCAGTTCTTC. As protein: CASSQHGTSVSRYNEQFF. V and J are TRBV3-1 and TRBJ2-1, with 10 bases aligning to TRBD2. Germline CDR1 and CDR2: LGHDT and YNNKEL (reference sequence). The CDR3 has 18 residues. V dropped 3 bases and J dropped 4; count of bases not matched to a gene: 12.

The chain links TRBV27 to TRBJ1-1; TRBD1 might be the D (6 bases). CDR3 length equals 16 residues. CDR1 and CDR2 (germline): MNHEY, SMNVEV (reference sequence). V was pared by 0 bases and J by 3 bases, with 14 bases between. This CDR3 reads CASSLSKGGDYTEAFF. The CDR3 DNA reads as TGTGCCAGCAGTTTATCCAAAGGGGGGGACTACACTGAAGCTTTCTTT.